This is a list of T cell receptor beta chains from one sample in a study of graft-versus-host responses after intestinal transplantation. The table came from immunoSEQ multiplex PCR; TCRdb's copy has only in-frame clones and leaves some out. The sample holds some 18,000 clones; 75% to 95% are singletons and the top ten take 1.9%. Sequences were derived from PBMCs, sampled more than 350 days after transplant. The receptor source for this set is a human patient who received an intestinal transplant, so some T cells may come from the graft donor. Each CDR3 is given with its conserved first and last residue. A D gene is named only where the DNA matches it firmly. Only part of the rows carry a size: once, few, many, or a class if the clone is expanded.

D: -
V: TRBV5-4
size: -
J: TRBJ1-5
CDR3: CASSFLNQPQHF
DNA: TGTGCCAGCAGCTTTCTGAATCAGCCCCAGCATTTT

D: -
V: TRBV11-3
size: -
J: TRBJ2-3
CDR3: CASSLGGTSTDTQYF
DNA: TGTGCCAGCAGCTTAGGGGGAACTAGCACAGATACGCAGTATTTT

D: -
V: TRBV21-1
size: -
J: TRBJ2-7
CDR3: CASSPRYNGAPDDRNWEQYF
DNA: TGTGCCAGCAGCCCCAGGTACAATGGGGCGCCGGACGATCGGAATTGGGAGCAGTACTTC

D: -
V: TRBV12-5
size: -
J: TRBJ1-1
CDR3: CASGLVGEAPFKMNTEYFF
DNA: TGTGCTAGTGGTTTGGTAGGTGAGGCACCGTTCAAGATGAACACTGAATATTTCTTT

D: TRBD1
V: TRBV6-5
size: -
J: TRBJ2-7
CDR3: CASSEGDRVGEQYF
DNA: TGTGCCAGCAGTGAAGGGGACAGGGTGGGCGAGCAGTACTTC

D: -
V: TRBV28
size: -
J: TRBJ1-5
CDR3: CASSLNGFGALDQPQHF
DNA: TGTGCCAGCAGTTTAAATGGTTTTGGGGCACTCGATCAGCCCCAGCATTTT

D: -
V: TRBV7-3
size: -
J: TRBJ2-3
CDR3: CASSPGGSTDTQYF
DNA: TGTGCCAGCAGCCCTGGTGGGAGCACAGATACGCAGTATTTT

D: TRBD2
V: TRBV14
size: -
J: TRBJ2-1
CDR3: CASSHLLAGGYDEQFF
DNA: TGTGCCAGCAGCCATTTACTAGCGGGAGGGTATGATGAGCAGTTCTTC

D: TRBD1
V: TRBV10-3
size: -
J: TRBJ1-2
CDR3: CAISEGQGWYGYTF
DNA: TGTGCCATCAGTGAGGGACAGGGTTGGTATGGCTACACCTTC

D: TRBD2
V: TRBV18
size: once
J: TRBJ2-3
CDR3: CASSPPTGGPKDTQYF
DNA: TGTGCCAGCTCACCACCGACGGGAGGGCCGAAAGATACGCAGTATTTT

D: -
V: TRBV15
size: -
J: TRBJ2-5
CDR3: CATSRDPSSFQETQYF
DNA: TGTGCCACCAGCAGAGATCCCTCTTCATTCCAAGAGACCCAGTACTTC

D: TRBD2
V: TRBV30
size: -
J: TRBJ2-1
CDR3: CAWSVSLAGGYEQFF
DNA: TGTGCCTGGAGTGTGTCTCTAGCGGGAGGCTATGAGCAGTTCTTC

D: TRBD1
V: TRBV6-5
size: once
J: TRBJ1-2
CDR3: CASSSGQGYGYTF
DNA: TGTGCCAGCAGCTCCGGACAGGGCTATGGCTACACCTTC

D: -
V: TRBV6-5
size: few
J: TRBJ2-5
CDR3: CASSYGRRTQETQYF
DNA: TGTGCCAGCAGTTACGGTCGGCGGACTCAAGAGACCCAGTACTTC

D: TRBD2
V: TRBV6-5
size: -
J: TRBJ2-1
CDR3: CASRLSGNEQFF
DNA: TGTGCCAGCAGGCTTAGCGGGAATGAGCAGTTCTTC

D: -
V: TRBV21-1
size: -
J: TRBJ2-1
CDR3: CASSKRWEFYNEQFF
DNA: TGTGCCAGCAGCAAAAGATGGGAATTCTACAATGAGCAGTTCTTC

D: TRBD1
V: TRBV5-1
size: -
J: TRBJ1-2
CDR3: CASSLATGGSGYGYTF
DNA: TGCGCCAGCAGCTTGGCTACAGGGGGCTCCGGCTATGGCTACACCTTC

D: -
V: TRBV21-1
size: -
J: TRBJ1-3
CDR3: CASSKGQGNTIYF
DNA: TGTGCCAGCAGCAAAGGGCAGGGAAACACCATATATTTT

D: TRBD2
V: TRBV6-9
size: -
J: TRBJ2-2
CDR3: CASRGGLAGGAGELFF
DNA: TGTGCCAGCAGGGGAGGACTAGCGGGAGGGGCCGGGGAGCTGTTTTTT

D: -
V: TRBV6-1
size: few
J: TRBJ1-1
CDR3: CASSDPAGWLSEAFF
DNA: TGTGCCAGCAGTGATCCGGCAGGGTGGCTTTCTGAAGCTTTCTTT

D: TRBD1
V: TRBV6-1
size: -
J: TRBJ1-1
CDR3: CASSEKVTGGTEAFF
DNA: TGTGCCAGCAGTGAAAAAGTGACAGGGGGCACTGAAGCTTTCTTT

D: -
V: TRBV10-1
size: -
J: TRBJ2-5
CDR3: CASMICAGLGFKETQYF
DNA: TGCGCCAGCATGATTTGTGCAGGGTTAGGGTTCAAAGAGACCCAGTACTTC

D: TRBD1
V: TRBV27
size: -
J: TRBJ1-5
CDR3: CASSLQGDNQPQHF
DNA: TGTGCCAGCAGCCTGCAGGGGGACAATCAGCCCCAGCATTTT

D: TRBD1
V: TRBV28
size: -
J: TRBJ1-3
CDR3: CASAGQGGGNTIYF
DNA: TGTGCCAGTGCCGGGCAGGGGGGCGGAAACACCATATATTTT

D: -
V: TRBV29-1
size: -
J: TRBJ1-3
CDR3: CSVESGNTIYF
DNA: TGCAGCGTTGAATCCGGAAACACCATATATTTT

D: -
V: TRBV6-1
size: -
J: TRBJ2-5
CDR3: CASSTGLARETQYF
DNA: TGTGCCAGCAGCACGGGACTTGCTAGGGAGACCCAGTACTTC

D: TRBD2
V: TRBV7-2
size: -
J: TRBJ2-3
CDR3: CASSLAREFPTITDTQYF
DNA: TGTGCCAGCAGCTTAGCGCGGGAGTTCCCAACTATCACAGATACGCAGTATTTT

D: -
V: TRBV27
size: -
J: TRBJ2-7
CDR3: CASSLIRADEQYF
DNA: TGTGCCAGCAGTTTAATCAGGGCTGACGAGCAGTACTTC

D: -
V: TRBV1
size: -
J: TRBJ1-4
CDR3: CTSSPTPSREGDEKLFF
DNA: TGCACCAGCAGCCCCACCCCATCAAGGGAGGGAGATGAAAAACTGTTTTTT

D: -
V: TRBV18
size: -
J: TRBJ1-1
CDR3: CASSPQEGTEAFF
DNA: TGTGCCAGCTCACCGCAAGAGGGGACTGAAGCTTTCTTT

D: TRBD2
V: TRBV7-7
size: -
J: TRBJ2-5
CDR3: CASSASPAGSQETQYF
DNA: TGTGCCAGCAGCGCCTCTCCAGCGGGGAGCCAAGAGACCCAGTACTTC

D: -
V: TRBV10-1
size: -
J: TRBJ1-1
CDR3: CASSGTKAPAEAFF
DNA: TGCGCCAGCAGTGGGACAAAGGCTCCGGCTGAAGCTTTCTTT

D: -
V: TRBV29-1
size: -
J: TRBJ1-1
CDR3: CSARRLNTEAFF
DNA: TGCAGCGCCAGACGGTTGAACACTGAAGCTTTCTTT

D: -
V: TRBV4-1
size: -
J: TRBJ1-1
CDR3: CASSQRVVGAEAFF
DNA: TGCGCCAGCAGCCAACGGGTGGTCGGTGCTGAAGCTTTCTTT

D: -
V: TRBV7-2
size: -
J: TRBJ2-7
CDR3: CASSFLMTAATEQYF
DNA: TGTGCCAGCAGCTTCCTGATGACTGCAGCGACCGAGCAGTACTTC

D: TRBD2
V: TRBV9
size: -
J: TRBJ2-7
CDR3: CASSVDLAGVLDEQYF
DNA: TGTGCCAGCAGCGTAGACTTAGCGGGAGTCCTGGACGAGCAGTACTTC

D: -
V: TRBV6-5
size: -
J: TRBJ2-2
CDR3: CASSLTGGDTGELFF
DNA: TGTGCCAGCAGTTTAACAGGGGGGGACACCGGGGAGCTGTTTTTT

D: -
V: TRBV28
size: once
J: TRBJ1-5
CDR3: CASSSILSPQHF
DNA: TGTGCCAGCAGTTCTATCCTTTCGCCCCAGCATTTT

D: -
V: TRBV5-1
size: -
J: TRBJ2-7
CDR3: CASSFGQGSYEQYF
DNA: TGCGCCAGCAGCTTTGGCCAGGGTTCCTACGAGCAGTACTTC

D: -
V: TRBV2
size: -
J: TRBJ2-2
CDR3: CASSDAGGYNTGELFF
DNA: TGTGCCAGCAGTGACGCCGGAGGGTACAACACCGGGGAGCTGTTTTTT

D: TRBD2
V: TRBV6-1
size: -
J: TRBJ2-3
CDR3: CASSADSGGPDTQYF
DNA: TGTGCCAGCAGTGCTGACAGCGGGGGGCCCGATACGCAGTATTTT

D: TRBD2
V: TRBV2
size: -
J: TRBJ2-7
CDR3: CAARASGAYEQYF
DNA: TGTGCCGCGAGGGCTAGCGGGGCATACGAGCAGTACTTC

D: -
V: TRBV6-1
size: -
J: TRBJ2-2
CDR3: CASRQGTGSWGLFF
DNA: TGTGCCAGCAGACAGGGAACGGGGAGCTGGGGGCTGTTTTTT

D: -
V: TRBV14
size: -
J: TRBJ1-2
CDR3: CASSQGKGGFFGTGYTF
DNA: TGTGCCAGCAGCCAAGGAAAGGGGGGTTTCTTCGGGACAGGCTACACCTTC